Presented here are 21 T cell receptor beta chains from one specimen sequenced in a study of neurological immune-mediated disorders. Each CDR3 protein gets one entry after TCRdb re-called the 5' RACE reads with MiXCR. The table has 70,000 or so distinct CDR3 sequences, 2.5% to 3.5% seen once. Specimen: PBMCs. These receptors all stem from a woman between 45 and 60 years old with multiple sclerosis.

This clonotype was detected many times. The chain uses TRBV12-3 or TRBV12-4 and TRBJ2-2; the D gene is possibly TRBD2 (5 bases). This CDR3 contains 14 residues. V was trimmed by 2 bases and J by 6 bases, leaving 10 bases between them. CDR3 region: CASSLILASGELFF. CDR3 nucleotide sequence: TGTGCCAGCAGTTTAATTCTAGCATCCGGGGAGCTGTTTTTT.

This clonotype was seen many times. The chain links TRBV7-2 to TRBJ2-3, with a weak D call TRBD2 (5 bases). CDR1 is SGHTA, CDR2 FQGNSA, per germline. CDR3 length: 14 residues. V dropped 3 bases and J dropped 4 bases, with 11 bases sitting between them. CDR3 DNA: TGTGCCAGCAGCTTCCCCGGAGGAGCAGATACGCAGTATTTT. This gives the protein CASSFPGGADTQYF. The entire variable domain, with the rest obtained from reference TRBV7-2 and TRBJ2-3, is as follows: GAGVSQSPSNKVTEKGKDVELRCDPISGHTALYWYRQSLGQGLEFLIYFQGNSAPDKSGLPSDRFSAERTGGSVSTLTIQRTQQEDSAVYLCASSFPGGADTQYFGPGTRLTVL.

This clonotype came up many times. This chain joins TRBV28 and TRBJ2-5; D call uncertain. The CDR3 spans 12 residues. Germline CDR1 MDHEN, CDR2 SYDVKM. The V gene lost 1 base and the J gene lost 5 bases, with 5 bases spanning the gap. CDR3 in DNA: TGTGCCAGCAGTTTATCTTATGAGACCCAGTACTTC. This sequence encodes CASSLSYETQYF.

This clonotype was recorded at least ten times. In nucleotides, the CDR3 is TGCAGTGCTAGAGTGAAAGGGGGCTGGGAAAAACTGTTTTTT. It translates to CSARVKGGWEKLFF. The V gene is TRBV20-1, the J gene TRBJ1-4; 7 bases fit TRBD1. The CDR3 spans 14 residues. With V trimmed by 1 base and J by 8 bases, 7 bases remained unmatched. The germline V gene encodes CDR1 DFQATT and CDR2 SNEGSKA (reference sequence).

This clonotype was counted ten times or more. The CDR3 region is CASNPRGGREDEQYF. The CDR3 DNA reads TGTGCCAGCAACCCGCGCGGCGGGAGAGAGGACGAGCAGTACTTC. The chain carries TRBV7-2 and TRBJ2-7; 7 bases map to TRBD2. Germline V gene sequence: CDR1 SGHTA, CDR2 FQGNSA. Trimming cost V 7 bases and J 5 bases; bases outside gene matches: 14. The CDR3 totals 15 residues. The entire variable domain, with the rest obtained from reference TRBV7-2 and TRBJ2-7, is as follows: GAGVSQSPSNKVTEKGKDVELRCDPISGHTALYWYRQSLGQGLEFLIYFQGNSAPDKSGLPSDRFSAERTGGSVSTLTIQRTQQEDSAVYLCASNPRGGREDEQYFGPGTRLTVT.

At least ten counts were recorded for this clonotype. The chain has TRBV5-5 and TRBJ1-6, with a possible D match to TRBD1 (5 bases). Germline V lookup: CDR1 SGHKS, CDR2 YYEKEE (reference sequence). The CDR3 covers 15 residues. Between the trimmed V and J ends, which lost 0 bases and 7 bases, there was a span of 11 bases. This CDR3 reads CASSLAAGKNSPLHF. CDR3 nucleotides: TGTGCCAGCAGCTTGGCGGCAGGGAAGAATTCACCCCTCCACTTT.

This clonotype was detected many times. The chain combines TRBV7-2 with TRBJ2-7, with a possible D match to TRBD1 (5 bases). The germline V and J ends were trimmed by 1 base and 0 bases, with 10 bases remaining between them. Germline V gene lookup returns CDR1 SGHTA and CDR2 FQGNSA. This CDR3 has 15 residues. The CDR3 nucleotides are TGTGCCAGCAGCTTAGGTCCAGGGTACTCCTACGAGCAGTACTTC. Translating it yields CASSLGPGYSYEQYF.

This clonotype was counted ten times or more. The CDR3 DNA reads as TGTGCCAGCATTAAGGGACCGGGACGGGCCTACGAGCAGTACTTC. Encoded protein: CASIKGPGRAYEQYF. This sequence joins TRBV6-5 and TRBJ2-7; possibly TRBD1 or TRBD2 for D (5 bases each). CDR3 length: 15 amino acids. Trimming pared 7 bases from V and 2 bases from J, leaving 18 bases between. In germline, CDR1 is MNHEY, CDR2 SVGAGI.

This clonotype was picked up many times. This chain uses TRBV20-1 with TRBJ2-4; TRBD2 matches 7 bases. V trimming: 6 bases; J trimming: 10 bases; junction bases outside the gene matches: 12. The germline V gene encodes CDR1 DFQATT and CDR2 SNEGSKA (reference sequence). CDR3 length: 13 amino acids. The CDR3 is CSAHWGGTPIQYF. CDR3 coding DNA: TGCAGTGCGCACTGGGGGGGAACACCAATTCAGTACTTC.

In this sample, this clonotype turned up many times. This sequence joins TRBV20-1 and TRBJ2-2, with TRBD2 identical over 13 bases. Unmatched junction bases numbered 8, after V lost 3 bases and J lost 7 bases. The CDR3 is made up of 16 amino acids. CDR1 is DFQATT, CDR2 SNEGSKA, per germline (reference sequence). The CDR3 sequence: CSASTSGREWHGELFF. The CDR3 DNA sequence: TGCAGTGCTAGCACTAGCGGGAGGGAATGGCACGGGGAGCTGTTTTTT.

The table lists this clonotype with many counts. V usage is TRBV15 and J usage is TRBJ1-2, with a tentative D call TRBD1 (5 bases). The germline CDR1 and CDR2 sequences are LNHNV and YYDKDF (reference sequence). CDR3 length: 14 residues. The V end was cut by 8 bases, the J end by 5 bases, with 18 bases between. The CDR3 reads CATSAGGRLYGYTF. The CDR3 bases are TGTGCCACCTCAGCGGGGGGACGGTTATATGGCTACACCTTC.

This clonotype was observed at least ten times. V and J are TRBV7-6 and TRBJ1-4; unclear D gene. The CDR3 extends over 17 amino acids. Per germline, CDR1 SGHVS and CDR2 FNYEAQ. Trimming removed 4 bases from V and 3 bases from J, with 18 bases in between. CDR3 in DNA: TGTGCCAGCAGCTCAGGCCCGGGGTTCGCTGCTAATGAAAAACTGTTTTTT. This codes for CASSSGPGFAANEKLFF.

There are many counts of this clonotype. The chain recombines TRBV7-2 with TRBJ2-3; D unresolved. Germline lookup yields CDR1 SGHTA and CDR2 FQGNSA. The CDR3 has 15 amino acids. Trimming shortened V by 2 bases and J by 0 bases, and 9 bases separated the two germline ends. CDR3 protein: CASSLRPGSTDTQYF. CDR3 in DNA: TGTGCCAGCAGCTTACGCCCCGGCAGCACAGATACGCAGTATTTT.

This clonotype was counted at least ten times. This sequence joins TRBV21-1 and TRBJ2-7; the table's D gene call, TRBD2, was not cross checked with the DNA. TRBV21-1 is tagged as a pseudogene. This CDR3 is 14 amino acids long. CDR3: CASLTEGRAYEQYV. The CDR3 DNA is TGTGCCAGCCTTACGGAGGGGAGGGCTTACGAGCAGTACGTC.

This clonotype was seen only once. It may be a read error: a sequence one base away is much more abundant. The chain uses TRBV6-1 and TRBJ2-7; either TRBD1 or TRBD2 may supply D (5 bases each). The CDR3 loop spans 14 amino acids. From germline, CDR1 is MNHNS and CDR2 SASEGT. V was clipped by 5 bases and J by 5 bases, with 16 bases between them. CDR3 bases: TGTGCCAGCAGTTCCCAGAGGGACCACGACGAGCAGTACGTC. Translation: CASSSQRDHDEQYV.

By sample share, this clonotype is medium-sized. This chain connects TRBV20-1 to TRBJ2-1; 10 bases match TRBD2. V shed 4 bases, J shed 5 bases, and the junction held 8 bases outside the gene matches. The CDR3 consists of 15 residues. The V gene's germline CDR1 is DFQATT and CDR2 SNEGSKA (reference sequence). CDR3 protein: CSATLLGLANNEQFF. CDR3 bases: TGCAGTGCTACCCTCCTGGGACTAGCGAACAATGAGCAGTTCTTC.

This clonotype showed up many times. This CDR3 is CAIPLRGGSYNEQFF. CDR3 nucleotide sequence: TGTGCCATCCCCTTGAGGGGGGGGAGCTACAATGAGCAGTTCTTC. The V and J genes are TRBV12-3 or TRBV12-4 and TRBJ2-1; D possibly corresponds to TRBD2 (7 bases). The CDR3 is 15 residues long. Trimming pared 10 bases from V and 3 bases from J, leaving 19 bases between.

In this sample, this clonotype turned up many times. V usage is TRBV6-5 and J usage is TRBJ1-1, with D hard to call. Germline V gives CDR1 MNHEY, CDR2 SVGAGI. The CDR3 sequence is 15 residues long. The V and J ends lost 5 bases and 4 bases respectively, with 17 bases between them. CDR3 in amino acids: CASSADQVSGTEAFF. In DNA form, the CDR3 reads TGTGCCAGCAGTGCTGACCAGGTCTCGGGCACTGAAGCTTTCTTT.

This clonotype was seen repeatedly, ten times or more. The chain employs TRBV15 and TRBJ2-3; D call uncertain. Germline assignment: CDR1 LNHNV and CDR2 YYDKDF (reference sequence). CDR3 length: 12 residues. The V end lost 8 bases, the J end lost 4 bases, and 10 bases lay between the germline ends. The CDR3 bases are TGTGCCACCTCTCCTGGGTCAGATACGCAGTATTTT. Amino acids: CATSPGSDTQYF.

This clonotype has at least ten counts. V is TRBV7-8 and J is TRBJ1-6; D not certain. CDR1 and CDR2 from the germline V gene are SGHVS and FQNEAQ. This CDR3 spans 12 amino acids. V lost 3 bases and J 7 bases, leaving 4 bases between the germline ends. CDR3: CASSFPNSPLHF. The CDR3 DNA reads as TGTGCCAGCAGCTTTCCAAATTCACCCCTCCACTTT.

The table lists this clonotype with many counts. The chain has TRBV27 and TRBJ1-2; D ambiguous. The CDR3 sequence is 13 residues long. CDR1 is MNHEY and CDR2 is SMNVEV in the germline V gene (reference sequence). The V and J ends lost 3 bases and 8 bases respectively, with 13 bases between them. The CDR3 protein is CASSFGVGEGYTF. CDR3 in DNA: TGTGCCAGCAGTTTTGGGGTAGGAGAAGGCTACACCTTC.